These T cell receptor beta chains were read from a single sample in a study of T cells in Graves' hyperthyroidism and ophthalmopathy. TCRdb re-called the multiplex PCR reads through MiXCR, storing one row per CDR3 protein. The sample holds approximately 430,000 distinct CDR3 sequences, around 16% seen once. Material: blood. The receptors stem from a woman younger than 30 with Graves' hyperthyroidism. CDR3s include the opening cysteine and the closing phenylalanine or tryptophan. The D gene is left open where the match is weak. Clone sizes are given selectively: once, few, many, or a class where the clone is expanded.

V gene	D gene	J gene	clone size	CDR3 DNA	CDR3 protein
TRBV3-1	NA	TRBJ1-2	many	TGTGCCAGCAGCCGGGCTCCGGACTATGGCTACACCTTC	CASSRAPDYGYTF
TRBV12-3/TRBV12-4	NA	TRBJ2-5	many	TGTGCCAGCGGGAAAGAGACCCAGTACTTC	CASGKETQYF
TRBV4-1	NA	TRBJ1-1	few	TGCGCCAGCAGCCAAGATCAGGGGTCGAGCAACACTGAAGCTTTCTTT	CASSQDQGSSNTEAFF
TRBV5-1	TRBD2	TRBJ2-1	many	TGCGCCAGCAGGTTGAGGGGCGGCCCGACGTCGGCTAGCGGGGACCCCTCCTACAATGAGCAGTTCTTC	CASRLRGGPTSASGDPSYNEQFF
TRBV7-9	NA	TRBJ2-7	few	TGTGCCAGCAGCGAGCAAACAGGGTCTAACGAGCAGTACTTC	CASSEQTGSNEQYF
TRBV2	TRBD2	TRBJ2-5	many	TGTGCCAGCAGCCTTAGCGGGAGCGGAGAGACCCAGTACTTC	CASSLSGSGETQYF
TRBV7-6	NA	TRBJ2-1	NA	TGTGCCAGCAGCTTATTTGAAATGGGGTCGGATGAGCAGTTCTTC	CASSLFEMGSDEQFF
TRBV5-1	TRBD1	TRBJ2-2	many	TGCGCCAGCAGCTTGGCCCAGGGGGCAATCACCGGGGAGCTGTTTTTT	CASSLAQGAITGELFF
TRBV28	NA	TRBJ2-7	many	TGTGCCAGCAGTTCTAGGATTACCCTCGAGCAGTACTTC	CASSSRITLEQYF
TRBV3-1	TRBD2	TRBJ2-7	NA	TGTGCCAGCAGCCCTCCCTGGGGGGGAGGGCGCTACGAGCAGTACTTC	CASSPPWGGGRYEQYF
TRBV6-9	TRBD2	TRBJ2-1	NA	TGTGCCAGCAGTTCATTTCTAGCGGGAGGCGCCCGCTCAAGCTCCTACAATGAGCAGTTCTTC	CASSSFLAGGARSSSYNEQFF
TRBV5-6	NA	TRBJ2-1	NA	TGTGCCAGCAGCTTGCTCAGAGATGAGCAGTTCTTC	CASSLLRDEQFF
TRBV28	TRBD1	TRBJ1-2	NA	TGTGCCAGCAGTTTCCCCGGGACAGGGTTTGTAGGCTACACCTTC	CASSFPGTGFVGYTF
TRBV5-1	NA	TRBJ2-3	NA	TGCGCCAGCAGCCAACAAGGGGGATCAGATACGCAGTATTTT	CASSQQGGSDTQYF
TRBV10-3	NA	TRBJ2-1	many	TGTGCCATCAGTGAAATGGGCGGGAAGGATGAGCAGTTCTTC	CAISEMGGKDEQFF
TRBV6-1	TRBD2	TRBJ2-3	many	TGTGCCAGCAGTGGGGTCGGGAGGGACACAGATACGCAGTATTTT	CASSGVGRDTDTQYF
TRBV27	NA	TRBJ2-7	NA	TGTACCAGCAGTTTACTACAGGACTACTACGAGCAGTACTTC	CTSSLLQDYYEQYF
TRBV2	NA	TRBJ2-6	many	TGTGCCAGCAGGGCGGTTCGGTTCTCTGGGGCCAACGTCCTGACTTTC	CASRAVRFSGANVLTF
TRBV4-3	TRBD1	TRBJ1-2	many	TGCGCCAGCAGGTTCCGGGACAGGGTCTTAGGCTACACCTTC	CASRFRDRVLGYTF
TRBV2	NA	TRBJ1-4	many	TGTGCCAGCAATAACAGGGCTAATGAAAAACTGTTTTTT	CASNNRANEKLFF
TRBV6-1	NA	TRBJ2-1	few	TGTGCCAGCAGTGAAGTCCCCAGGGGCGCGGGGAATGAGCAGTTCTTC	CASSEVPRGAGNEQFF
TRBV4-2	TRBD2	TRBJ2-3	NA	TGTGCCAGCAGCCAAGATCCTAGCGGGGGTACCACAGATACGCAGTATTTT	CASSQDPSGGTTDTQYF
TRBV2	TRBD1	TRBJ2-2	many	TGTGCCGAAGGGGGCAGGAACACCGGGGAGCTGTTTTTT	CAEGGRNTGELFF
TRBV2	NA	TRBJ1-2	many	TGTGCCAGCAGCGAGACGATCTCCGAAGGCTATGGCTACACCTTC	CASSETISEGYGYTF
TRBV6-1	NA	TRBJ1-2	NA	TGTGCCAGCAATAGTAACGGGTTTGCATACTATGGCTACACCTTC	CASNSNGFAYYGYTF
TRBV3-1	NA	TRBJ2-3	many	TGTGCCAGCAGCCTGCTCGGAGACAGCACAGATACGCAGTATTTT	CASSLLGDSTDTQYF
TRBV6-1	NA	TRBJ2-2	NA	TGTGCCAGCGCCGAGGGGCGCAAGGGTACCGGGGAGCTGTTTTTT	CASAEGRKGTGELFF
TRBV9	NA	TRBJ1-3	NA	TGTGCCAGCAGTCCCTTTACCGGGGTGGGAAACACCATATATTTT	CASSPFTGVGNTIYF
TRBV6-1	NA	TRBJ2-3	NA	TGTGCCAGCAGTGACTCCTTGGATACGCAGTATTTT	CASSDSLDTQYF
TRBV7-9	NA	TRBJ2-1	many	TGTGCCAGCAGTTCCGGGACAAGCGACAATGAGCAGTTCTTC	CASSSGTSDNEQFF
TRBV2	NA	TRBJ2-5	many	TGTGCCAGCAGTGACTTGGCAGACCAAGAGACCCAGTACTTC	CASSDLADQETQYF
TRBV28	NA	TRBJ1-6	NA	TGTGCCAGCAGTTTATCAGTTTCGGAGTCAATTTATAATTCACCCCTCCACTTT	CASSLSVSESIYNSPLHF
TRBV14	NA	TRBJ1-2	NA	TGTGCCAGCAGCAACTCCGGGGGGACTGGCTACACCTTC	CASSNSGGTGYTF
TRBV5-6	TRBD2	TRBJ2-3	NA	TGTGCCAGCAGTTACTCGAGCACTAGCGGGTTCACAGATACGCAGTATTTT	CASSYSSTSGFTDTQYF
TRBV27	NA	TRBJ1-2	NA	TGTGCCAGCAGTTTAAAGGGCGGAGCCAGTGGCTACACCTTC	CASSLKGGASGYTF
TRBV9	NA	TRBJ2-4	NA	TGTGCCAGCAGCGAGGGAGGATTGGCCAAAAACATTCAGTACTTC	CASSEGGLAKNIQYF
TRBV19	NA	TRBJ1-1	few	TGTGCCAGTCGTCAGGACTATACTGAAGCTTTCTTT	CASRQDYTEAFF
TRBV18	NA	TRBJ1-1	many	TGTGCCAGCTCATCCCCGCGGGGAACTGAAGCTTTCTTT	CASSSPRGTEAFF
TRBV28	TRBD2	TRBJ2-1	many	TGTGCCAGCAGTGCCCCGGGGGGGCTTGTGACGATTGAGCAGTTCTTC	CASSAPGGLVTIEQFF
TRBV18	NA	TRBJ1-1	NA	TGTGCCAGCTCCCCTCCAATAGGGCTGTGGACTGAAGCTTTCTTT	CASSPPIGLWTEAFF
TRBV15	NA	TRBJ1-2	NA	TGTGCCACCAGCGAGGGAATCCAGAGTGGCTACACCTTC	CATSEGIQSGYTF
TRBV19	TRBD1	TRBJ1-5	NA	TGTGCCAGTAGTATTTTAATTGGCAGGGGGGACAATCAGCCCCAGCATTTT	CASSILIGRGDNQPQHF
TRBV6-1	NA	TRBJ1-6	NA	TGTGCCAGCAGTGAAATTCCGGGACTAGGAAATTCACCCCTCCACTTT	CASSEIPGLGNSPLHF
TRBV5-6	NA	TRBJ1-5	NA	TGTGCCAGCAGCTTGGCCGGGGGGTCTCGGCATTTT	CASSLAGGSRHF
TRBV4-1	NA	TRBJ2-5	few	TGCGCCAGCAGCCAATTAGGGGGCCAAGAGACCCAGTACTTC	CASSQLGGQETQYF
TRBV18	NA	TRBJ2-7	NA	TGTGCCAGCTCACCAACTATCTCCTACGAGCAGTACTTC	CASSPTISYEQYF